The source of this T cell receptor beta chain is a study of CD8 T cells in Susac syndrome. Germline V gives CDR1 LNHNV, CDR2 YYDKDF (reference sequence). The CDR3 loop spans 19 amino acids. With 3 bases removed from V and 5 bases from J, the gap between germline ends came to 23 bases. Reverse transcription used 0.5 to 1 ug RNA and random hexamers. An immunoSEQ multiplex PCR amplified TCR beta CDR3 over 54 Vbeta and 13 Jbeta. TCRdb called the immunoSEQ multiplex PCR reads again in MiXCR, with one record for every CDR3 protein. The repertoire has roughly 150,000 distinct CDR3 sequences, around 95% of them found once; the top ten carry around 0.13%. The healthy controls were matched to patients by age and sex. Negative isolation yielded CD8+ and CD4+ T cells; FACS enriched TEMRA cells.

The chain recombines TRBV15 with TRBJ2-6; perhaps TRBD2 as D (6 bases). The sequence was collected from a human donor in good health. Sequenced: CD4+ T cells from PBMCs. The CDR3 sequence is CATSRPVGGSPLWANVLTF. DNA for the CDR3: TGTGCCACCAGCAGGCCCGTTGGAGGGTCCCCCTTATGGGCCAACGTCCTGACTTTC.